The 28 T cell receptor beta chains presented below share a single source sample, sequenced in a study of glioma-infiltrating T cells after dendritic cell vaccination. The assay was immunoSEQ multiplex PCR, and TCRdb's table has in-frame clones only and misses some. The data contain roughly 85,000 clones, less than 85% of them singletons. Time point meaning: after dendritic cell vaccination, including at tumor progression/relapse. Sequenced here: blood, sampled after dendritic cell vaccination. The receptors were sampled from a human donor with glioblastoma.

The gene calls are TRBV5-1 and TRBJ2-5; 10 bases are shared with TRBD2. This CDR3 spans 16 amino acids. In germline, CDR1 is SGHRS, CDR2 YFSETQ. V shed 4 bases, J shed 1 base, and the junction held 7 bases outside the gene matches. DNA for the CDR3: TGCGCCAGCAGCATCCCAGCGGGAGGGGGCCAAGAGACCCAGTACTTC. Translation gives CASSIPAGGGQETQYF.

The DNA of the CDR3 is TGTGCCAGCAGCGCACCAGTCGCGAACACCGGGGAGCTGTTTTTT. This encodes CASSAPVANTGELFF. The chain couples TRBV9 to TRBJ2-2; D gene ambiguous. This CDR3 spans 15 amino acids. Trimming removed 3 bases from V and 0 bases from J, with 9 bases in between. Germline assignment: CDR1 SGDLS and CDR2 YYNGEE.

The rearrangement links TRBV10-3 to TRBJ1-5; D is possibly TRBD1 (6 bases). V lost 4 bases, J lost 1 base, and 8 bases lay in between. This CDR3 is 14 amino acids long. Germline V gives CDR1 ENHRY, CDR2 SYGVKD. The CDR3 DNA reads TGTGCCATCAGTGGAACAGGGAGCAATCAGCCCCAGCATTTT. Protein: CAISGTGSNQPQHF.

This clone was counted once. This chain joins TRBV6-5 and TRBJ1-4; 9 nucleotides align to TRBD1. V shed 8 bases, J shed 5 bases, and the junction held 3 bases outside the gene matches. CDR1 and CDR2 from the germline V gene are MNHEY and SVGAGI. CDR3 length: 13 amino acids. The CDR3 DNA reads TGTGCCAGCCGCGACAGGGGGAATGAAAAACTGTTTTTT. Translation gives CASRDRGNEKLFF.

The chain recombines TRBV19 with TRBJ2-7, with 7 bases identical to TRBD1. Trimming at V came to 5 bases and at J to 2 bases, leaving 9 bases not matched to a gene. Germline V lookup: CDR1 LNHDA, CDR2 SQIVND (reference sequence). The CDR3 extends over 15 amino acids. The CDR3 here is CASSELRQGAYEQYF. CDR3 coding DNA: TGTGCCAGTAGTGAGCTACGACAGGGCGCCTACGAGCAGTACTTC.

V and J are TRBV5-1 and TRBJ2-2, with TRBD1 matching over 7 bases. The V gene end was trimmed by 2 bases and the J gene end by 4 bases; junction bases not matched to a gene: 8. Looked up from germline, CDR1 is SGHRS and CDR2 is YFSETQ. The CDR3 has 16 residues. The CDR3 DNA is TGCGCCAGCAGCTTTAACAGGGGACGTTCCACCGGGGAGCTGTTTTTT. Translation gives CASSFNRGRSTGELFF.

CDR3 residues: CASRPSAGPGELFF. The CDR3 coding sequence is TGTGCCAGTCGCCCCTCAGCGGGACCCGGGGAGCTGTTTTTT. J is TRBJ2-2 and V is TRBV27; 7 positions match TRBD2. V shed 9 bases and J 6 bases; nucleotides not matched to a gene: 10. Germline V gives CDR1 MNHEY, CDR2 SMNVEV (reference sequence). CDR3 size: 14 residues.

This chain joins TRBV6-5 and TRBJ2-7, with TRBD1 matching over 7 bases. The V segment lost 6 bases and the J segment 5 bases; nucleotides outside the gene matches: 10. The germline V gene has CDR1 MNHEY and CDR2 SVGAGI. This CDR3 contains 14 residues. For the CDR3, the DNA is TGTGCCAGCAGCCGAGACAGGGTGGCCGACGAGCAGTACTTC. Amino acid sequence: CASSRDRVADEQYF.

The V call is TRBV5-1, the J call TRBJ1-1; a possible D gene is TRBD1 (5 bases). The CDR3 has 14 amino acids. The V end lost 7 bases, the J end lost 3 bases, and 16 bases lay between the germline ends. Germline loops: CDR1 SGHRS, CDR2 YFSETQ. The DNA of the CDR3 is TGCGCCAGCTCCTCGGGCGGGGGATACACTGAAGCTTTCTTT. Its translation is CASSSGGGYTEAFF.

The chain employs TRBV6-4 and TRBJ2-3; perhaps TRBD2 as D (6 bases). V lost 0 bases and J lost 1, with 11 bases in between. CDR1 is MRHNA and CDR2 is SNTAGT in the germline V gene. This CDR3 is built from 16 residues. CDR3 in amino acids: CASSDSTGGGTDTQYF. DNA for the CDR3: TGTGCCAGCAGTGACTCGACCGGGGGAGGCACAGATACGCAGTATTTT.

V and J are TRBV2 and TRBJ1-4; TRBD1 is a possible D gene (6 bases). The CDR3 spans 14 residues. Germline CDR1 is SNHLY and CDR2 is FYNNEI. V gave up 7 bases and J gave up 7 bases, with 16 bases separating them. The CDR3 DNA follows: TGTGCCAGCAACTGGGGGGGCGACGGTGAAAAACTGTTTTTT. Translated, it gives CASNWGGDGEKLFF.

CDR3 loop: CSVLGGNRGLETQYF. The CDR3 bases are TGCAGCGTTTTGGGAGGGAACAGGGGGCTCGAGACCCAGTACTTC. The chain carries TRBV29-1 and TRBJ2-5; 9 positions match TRBD1. CDR3 length: 15 residues. J lost 5 bases, V lost 5 bases, and 12 bases had no gene match. Germline loops: CDR1 SQVTM, CDR2 ANQGSEA. Supplemented by reference TRBV29-1 and TRBJ2-5, the full variable domain reads SAVISQKPSRDICQRGTSLTIQCQVDSQVTMMFWYRQQPGQSLTLIATANQGSEATYESGFVIDKFPISRPNLTFSTLTVSNMSPEDSSIYLCSVLGGNRGLETQYFGPGTRLLVL.

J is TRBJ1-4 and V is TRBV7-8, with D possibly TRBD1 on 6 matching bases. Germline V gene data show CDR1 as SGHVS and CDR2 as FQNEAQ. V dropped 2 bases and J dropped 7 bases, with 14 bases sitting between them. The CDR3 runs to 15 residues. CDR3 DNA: TGTGCCAGCAGCTTAAAGGCACAGGGACGTGAAAAACTGTTTTTT. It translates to CASSLKAQGREKLFF.

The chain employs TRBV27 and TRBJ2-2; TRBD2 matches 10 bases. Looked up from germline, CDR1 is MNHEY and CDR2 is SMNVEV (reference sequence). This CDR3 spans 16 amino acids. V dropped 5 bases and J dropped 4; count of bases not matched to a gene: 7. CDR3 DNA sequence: TGTGCCAGCAGTGCCGGGACTAGCGTGGGCACCGGGGAGCTGTTTTTT. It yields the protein CASSAGTSVGTGELFF.

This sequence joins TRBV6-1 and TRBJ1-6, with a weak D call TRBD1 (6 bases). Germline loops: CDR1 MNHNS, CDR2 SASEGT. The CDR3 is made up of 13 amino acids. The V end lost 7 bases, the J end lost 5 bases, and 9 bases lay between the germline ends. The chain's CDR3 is CASIRTDNSPLHF. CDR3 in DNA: TGTGCCAGCATCCGGACAGATAATTCACCCCTCCACTTT.

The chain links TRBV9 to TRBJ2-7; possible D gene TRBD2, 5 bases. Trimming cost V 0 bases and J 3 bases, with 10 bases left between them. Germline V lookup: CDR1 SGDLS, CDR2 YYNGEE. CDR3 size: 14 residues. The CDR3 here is CASSVGLLDYEQYF. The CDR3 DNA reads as TGTGCCAGCAGCGTAGGCCTACTAGACTACGAGCAGTACTTC.

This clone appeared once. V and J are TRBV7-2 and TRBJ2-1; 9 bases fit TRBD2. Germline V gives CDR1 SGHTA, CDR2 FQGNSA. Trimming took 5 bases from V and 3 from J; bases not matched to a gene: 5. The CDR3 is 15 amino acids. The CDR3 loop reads CASSASRGGYNEQFF. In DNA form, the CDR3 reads TGTGCCAGCAGCGCGTCGCGGGGGGGCTACAATGAGCAGTTCTTC.

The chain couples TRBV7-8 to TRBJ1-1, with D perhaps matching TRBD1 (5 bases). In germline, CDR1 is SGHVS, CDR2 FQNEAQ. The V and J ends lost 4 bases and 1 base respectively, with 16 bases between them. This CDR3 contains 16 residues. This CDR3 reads CASSSRPGTTNTEAFF. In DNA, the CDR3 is TGTGCCAGCAGCTCCCGCCCCGGGACTACGAACACTGAAGCTTTCTTT.

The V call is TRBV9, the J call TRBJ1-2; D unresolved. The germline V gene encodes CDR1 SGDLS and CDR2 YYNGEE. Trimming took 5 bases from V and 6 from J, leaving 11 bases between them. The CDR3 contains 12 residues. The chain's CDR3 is CASSNQYDGYTF. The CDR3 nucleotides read TGTGCCAGCAGTAACCAGTATGATGGCTACACCTTC.

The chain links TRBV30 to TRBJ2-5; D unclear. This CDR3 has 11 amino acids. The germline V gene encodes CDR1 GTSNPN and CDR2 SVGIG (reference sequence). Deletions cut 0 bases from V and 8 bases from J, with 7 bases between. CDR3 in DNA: TGTGCCTGGAGTGTACTCCGTACCCAGTACTTC. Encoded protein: CAWSVLRTQYF.

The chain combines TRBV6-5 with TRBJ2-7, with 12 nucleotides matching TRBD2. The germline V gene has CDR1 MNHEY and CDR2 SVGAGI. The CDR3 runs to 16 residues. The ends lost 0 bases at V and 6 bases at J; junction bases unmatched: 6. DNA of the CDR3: TGTGCCAGCAGTTACTCCACGACTAGCGGGAGTTCCGAGCAGTACTTC. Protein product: CASSYSTTSGSSEQYF.

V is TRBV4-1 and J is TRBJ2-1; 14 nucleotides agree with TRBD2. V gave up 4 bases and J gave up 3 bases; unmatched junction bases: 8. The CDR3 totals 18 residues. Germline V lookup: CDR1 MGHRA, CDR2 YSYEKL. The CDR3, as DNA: TGCGCCAGCAGCCTTTGGACTAGCGGGGGGTCAGGCTACAATGAGCAGTTCTTC. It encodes CASSLWTSGGSGYNEQFF.

The CDR3 spells CASSIVGKVENGYTF. The DNA of the CDR3 is TGTGCCAGTAGTATAGTCGGGAAGGTGGAGAATGGCTACACCTTC. The chain has TRBV19 and TRBJ1-2; no clear D. This CDR3 has 15 residues. The V and J ends lost 1 base and 6 bases respectively, with 15 bases between them. Germline V gene data show CDR1 as LNHDA and CDR2 as SQIVND (reference sequence).

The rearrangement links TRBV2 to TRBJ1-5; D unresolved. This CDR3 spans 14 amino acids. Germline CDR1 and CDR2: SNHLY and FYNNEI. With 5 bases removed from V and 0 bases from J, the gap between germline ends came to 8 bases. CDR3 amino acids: CASSTQVSNQPQHF. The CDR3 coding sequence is TGTGCCAGCAGTACGCAGGTTAGCAATCAGCCCCAGCATTTT.

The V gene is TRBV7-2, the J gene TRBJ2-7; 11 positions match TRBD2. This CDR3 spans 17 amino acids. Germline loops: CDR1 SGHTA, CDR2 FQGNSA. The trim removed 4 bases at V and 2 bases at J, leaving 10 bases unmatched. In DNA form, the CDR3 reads TGTGCCAGCAGCTCATATAGCGGGGGGGCTTCCCCCTACGAGCAGTACTTC. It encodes CASSSYSGGASPYEQYF.

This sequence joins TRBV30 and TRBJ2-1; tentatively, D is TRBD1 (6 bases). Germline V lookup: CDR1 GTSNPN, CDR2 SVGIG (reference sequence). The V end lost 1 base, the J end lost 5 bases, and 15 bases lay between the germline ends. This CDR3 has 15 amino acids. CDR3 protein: CAWSDLGGWHNEQFF. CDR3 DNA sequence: TGTGCCTGGAGTGATCTAGGGGGATGGCACAATGAGCAGTTCTTC.

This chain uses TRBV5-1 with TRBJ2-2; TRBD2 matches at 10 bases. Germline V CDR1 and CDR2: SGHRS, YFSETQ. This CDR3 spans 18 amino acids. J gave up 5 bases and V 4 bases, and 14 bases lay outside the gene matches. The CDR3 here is CASSLPRISGRHTGELFF. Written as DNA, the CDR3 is TGCGCCAGCAGCCTTCCGCGAATTAGCGGGAGGCATACCGGGGAGCTGTTTTTT.

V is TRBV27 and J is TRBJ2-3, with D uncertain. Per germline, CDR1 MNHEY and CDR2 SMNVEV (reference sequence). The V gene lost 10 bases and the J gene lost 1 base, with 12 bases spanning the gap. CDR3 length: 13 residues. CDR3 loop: CATLVTGTDTQYF. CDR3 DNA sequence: TGTGCCACCCTCGTAACGGGCACAGATACGCAGTATTTT.